Listed here is a single T cell receptor beta chain. Its specificity is unknown. The sample comes from a study of Ad26.COV2.S vaccination and SARS-CoV-2 variants. Study outcomes and limitations: Vaccine and placebo recipients had similar non-spike TCR breadth.

V trimming: 1 base; J trimming: 5 bases; junction bases outside the gene matches: 11. This CDR3 is 16 amino acids long. Germline V CDR1 and CDR2: LNHDA, SQIVND (reference sequence). Stated treatment: over 15 received Ad26.COV2.S at low or high dose, single or two shots; roughly five received placebo; per-sample allocation not given. The samples were gathered on day 63 after the first injection of vaccine or placebo. What was given as vaccine was an Ad26 vector encoding Wuhan-strain SARS-CoV-2 spike. This table comes from immunoSEQ multiplex PCR, and its TCRdb copy is limited to in-frame clones, with some not included. The sample yields about 350,000 clones, roughly 85% seen once.

This clonotype originated in a person aged 18-65 years who received the Ad26.COV2.S COVID-19 vaccine or a placebo. The gene calls are TRBV19 and TRBJ2-7, with TRBD1 matching 7 bases. This material consisted of peripheral blood, taken in a trial of Ad26.COV2.S vaccine versus placebo. CDR3 loop: CASSIAVGTGVDEQYF. The CDR3 nucleotides are TGTGCCAGTAGTATAGCGGTTGGAACAGGGGTGGACGAGCAGTACTTC.